This entry describes one T cell receptor (beta chain). Its target is unknown. PCR employed 60 Vbeta and 13 Jbeta primers. Measured with immunoSEQ multiplex PCR; TCRdb has only the in-frame clones, and not every one. The sample totals just over 150,000 clones. V lost 0 bases, J lost 3 bases, and 2 bases stayed unmatched. Germline V CDR1 and CDR2: MNHNS, SASEGT. The CDR3 is 16 amino acids. This sample was included in a study of cytomegalovirus exposure and HLA in healthy donors. The wider study: A prior analysis found roughly 110 million unique TCR beta sequences from 170 million or so T cells. Among the 300 to 400 donors who were genotyped, 81% fell in the genetic ancestry cluster that is associated with self-reported Caucasian donors. Overall study findings and caveats: CMV serostatus was the sole immune exposure information available. Later work associated around 18,000 TCR beta sequences with HLA alleles at 0.05 false discovery rate.

Sequencing used PBMCs. The chain employs TRBV6-1 and TRBJ2-3; TRBD1 aligns across 11 bases. The TCR sequence derives from a woman between 55 and 75 years old in good health and CMV-seronegative. The CDR3 DNA reads TGTGCCAGCAGTGAAGCCGGGACAGGGGGAACAGATACGCAGTATTTT. Residues: CASSEAGTGGTDTQYF.